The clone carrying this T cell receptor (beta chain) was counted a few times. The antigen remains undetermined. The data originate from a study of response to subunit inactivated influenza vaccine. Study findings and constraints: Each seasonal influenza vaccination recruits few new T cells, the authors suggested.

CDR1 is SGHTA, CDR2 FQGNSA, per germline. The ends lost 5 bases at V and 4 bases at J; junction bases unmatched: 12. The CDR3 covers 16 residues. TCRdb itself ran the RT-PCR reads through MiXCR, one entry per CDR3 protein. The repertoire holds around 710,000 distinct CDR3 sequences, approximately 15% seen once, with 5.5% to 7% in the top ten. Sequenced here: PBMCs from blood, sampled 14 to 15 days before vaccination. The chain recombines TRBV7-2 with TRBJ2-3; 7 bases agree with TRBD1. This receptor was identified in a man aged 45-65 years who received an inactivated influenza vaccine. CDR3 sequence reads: CASSTRQGAASDTQYF. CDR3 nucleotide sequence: TGTGCCAGCAGCACCCGACAGGGTGCGGCCTCAGATACGCAGTATTTT.